This TCR beta chain stems from a study of cytomegalovirus exposure and HLA in healthy donors. The PCR contained 60 Vbeta and 13 Jbeta primers. Sequencing used immunoSEQ multiplex PCR; TCRdb keeps in-frame clones, though not all of them. Among around 180,000 clones, around 80% were seen once, and the ten largest hold approximately 2%. This CDR3 contains 14 residues. Per the germline V gene, CDR1 is MNHNS and CDR2 is SASEGT. V was pared by 6 bases and J by 6 bases, with 14 bases between. Study results and limitations: The study found most TCR sequences rare, yet found some public TCRs in many donors. For presence/absence analyses, sequencing depth was assumed to be roughly uniform across donors.

Turning to this clone: Antigen unknown.

This chain connects TRBV6-1 to TRBJ2-2; a possible D gene is TRBD2 (5 bases). The sequence derives from a woman in her late teens or twenties in good health and CMV-seropositive. Material for sequencing was PBMCs. CDR3 coding DNA: TGTGCCAGCAGAGACCTACCCGGGGCCGGGGAGCTGTTTTTT. It specifies CASRDLPGAGELFF.